This TCR beta chain derives from a study of cytomegalovirus exposure and HLA in healthy donors. At the level of the study: Findings of an earlier analysis included roughly 110 million unique TCR beta sequences from 200 million or so T cells.

PCR involved 60 Vbeta and 13 Jbeta primers. TCRdb keeps only in-frame clones here, not all; method: immunoSEQ multiplex PCR. Of more than 80,000 clones detected, approximately 76% appear once; the ten largest clones hold around 17%. The origin of this receptor is a woman in her sixties or seventies in good health and CMV-seropositive. Input material: PBMCs.

The CDR3 DNA is TGTGCCTGGAGTCCCGGACAGACTAGCAATCAGCCCCAGCATTTT. It codes for CAWSPGQTSNQPQHF. The chain has TRBV30 and TRBJ1-5; a weak D match, TRBD1 (6 bases). Trimming shortened V by 2 bases and J by 0 bases, and 11 bases separated the two germline ends. The CDR3 spans 15 residues. In germline, CDR1 is GTSNPN, CDR2 SVGIG (reference sequence).